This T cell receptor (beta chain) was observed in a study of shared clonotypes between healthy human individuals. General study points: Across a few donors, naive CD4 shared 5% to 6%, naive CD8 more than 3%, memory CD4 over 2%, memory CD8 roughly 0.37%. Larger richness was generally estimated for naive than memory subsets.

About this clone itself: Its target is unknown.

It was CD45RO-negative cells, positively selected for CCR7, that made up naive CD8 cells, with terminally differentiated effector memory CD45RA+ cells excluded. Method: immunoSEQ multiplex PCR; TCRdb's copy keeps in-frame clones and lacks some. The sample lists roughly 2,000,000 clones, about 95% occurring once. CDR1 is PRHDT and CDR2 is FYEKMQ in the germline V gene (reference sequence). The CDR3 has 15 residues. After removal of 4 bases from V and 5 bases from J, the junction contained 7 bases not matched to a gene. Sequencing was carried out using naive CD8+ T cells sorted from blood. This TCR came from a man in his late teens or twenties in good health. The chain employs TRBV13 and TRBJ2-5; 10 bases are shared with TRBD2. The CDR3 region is CASSSASGGGETQYF. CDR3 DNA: TGTGCCAGCAGCTCAGCTAGCGGGGGAGGGGAGACCCAGTACTTC.